This entry describes one T cell receptor beta chain. The protocol was immunoSEQ multiplex PCR, while the TCRdb copy is restricted to in-frame clones and leaves out a portion. Among over 8,500 clones listed, under 35% were seen once. Responders labeled with CFSE (about 200,000) were plated with about 200,000 irradiated, violet-dye-labeled stimulators. The sample originates from a study of graft-versus-host responses after intestinal transplantation. Study information: Transplant types were multivisceral, liver-intestinal, or isolated intestinal.

Findings of the study overall: Allografts from individuals with graft-donor T cell macrochimerism displayed high graft-versus-host to host-versus-graft clonal ratios.

The CDR3 has 13 amino acids. The germline V gene encodes CDR1 MNHNS and CDR2 SASEGT. Trimming took 2 bases from V and 11 from J, leaving 15 bases between them. The sequencing here drew on alloreactive CD8+ T cells from a mixed lymphocyte reaction culture, taken before transplantation. The subset is: CFSE-low proliferating T cells sorted from approximately 6-day pre-transplant mixed lymphocyte reaction (GvH or HvG direction). This rearrangement joins TRBV6-1 to TRBJ1-1; the D is unclear. This sequence was found in a human patient who was an organ donor for intestinal transplantation. Here the CDR3 reads CASSESTRSGAFF. The DNA of the CDR3 is TGTGCCAGCAGTGAATCCACCAGATCGGGTGCTTTCTTT.